This T cell receptor beta chain was sequenced in a study of blood T cell repertoires in COVID-19. Study summary: Samples taken during acute and convalescent COVID-19 were collected in the United States, Italy and Spain. In each case, the material was cDNA or gDNA derived from T cells, B-cell-depleted T cells, or PBMCs.

Germline CDR1 and CDR2: KGHSH and LQKENI. CDR3 length: 13 residues. V was pared by 3 bases and J by 7 bases, with 4 bases of the junction left unmatched. Study processing details: Amplification with reference gene primers provided the estimates of nucleated cell counts. Clones were read by immunoSEQ multiplex PCR, and TCRdb kept only the in-frame ones, dropping some. The D gene and trimming were derived from the DNA, and the V and J assignments and clone size from that table. The sample yields about 95,000 clones, around 90% seen once. The chain has TRBV18 and TRBJ1-1, with 8 bases identical to TRBD1. Material: peripheral blood. This clonotype was sampled from a woman aged 65 to 85 with acute or convalescent COVID-19. CDR3 sequence reads: CASSPQGALEAFF. CDR3 nucleotide sequence: TGTGCCAGCTCACCCCAGGGGGCCCTTGAAGCTTTCTTT.